This T cell receptor (beta chain) derives from a study of blood T cell repertoires in COVID-19. Turning to the study itself: Spain, Italy and the United States supplied samples that represented acute and convalescent COVID-19. The analysed material was cDNA or gDNA that came from T cells, B-cell-depleted T cells, or PBMCs.

Authors' methods: Scientists estimated how many nucleated cells there were by amplifying reference gene primers. Method: immunoSEQ multiplex PCR; TCRdb's copy keeps in-frame clones and lacks some. The DNA gave D and trimming, while V, J and clone size come from that table. Here the sample spans around 30,000 clones, approximately 82% being singletons. This receptor was taken from a man at least 80 years old with active or convalescent COVID-19. Input material: peripheral blood.

The CDR3 loop reads CASSLGQANQPQHF. CDR3 DNA sequence: TGCGCCAGCAGCTTGGGGCAAGCGAATCAGCCCCAGCATTTT. The chain links TRBV5-1 to TRBJ1-5; D remains ambiguous. Trimming stripped 0 bases from V and 4 bases from J, with 8 bases between. The V gene's germline CDR1 is SGHRS and CDR2 YFSETQ. This CDR3 comprises 14 residues.